This TCR beta chain came from a study of shared clonotypes between healthy human individuals. This CDR3 is 16 amino acids long. The germline CDR1 and CDR2 sequences are SGHRS and YFSETQ. V was clipped by 0 bases and J by 7 bases; unmatched bases: 2. Assay: immunoSEQ multiplex PCR; the TCRdb copy retains only in-frame clones and omits some. The sample records 1,400,000 or so clones, approximately 98.5% being singletons. Sequenced sample: naive CD4+ T cells sorted from blood. Subset reported: CD45RA+ positively selected. The J gene is TRBJ2-2, the V gene TRBV5-1, with TRBD2 matching 14 bases. This receptor was identified in a man aged 25 to 40 in good health. The CDR3 DNA reads as TGCGCCAGCAGCTTGGAAGGGACTAGCGGGAGCGGGGAGCTGTTTTTT. Residues: CASSLEGTSGSGELFF.